These T cell receptor beta chains were read from a single sample in a study of shared clonotypes between healthy human individuals. Sequencing was performed with immunoSEQ multiplex PCR; in TCRdb, only in-frame clones are kept and a portion is missing. The repertoire holds over a million clones, with about 98% as singletons. The sequenced sample was naive CD4+ T cells sorted from blood. Every receptor here comes from a young man in good health. Both conserved end residues are trimmed from each CDR3.

V gene,CDR3 protein
TRBV29-1,SVEDWTSGEAQY
TRBV5-6,ASSLAGQGTSGAYEQY
TRBV10-3,AISVSGVLYEQY
TRBV18,ASSPKTGLGGETQY
TRBV6-1,ASSERLAGTSTDTQY
TRBV27,ASSLNRPGRAPQH
TRBV11-2,ASSSQTGGGYTIY
TRBV28,ASSTGTGANTGELF
TRBV11-3,ASSPSGSLAGELF
TRBV27,ASSKPQRGYT
TRBV5-6,ASSWSQIGELF
TRBV29-1,SVEGDSGRPEGEQY
TRBV18,ASSPRGSRTDTQY
TRBV18,ASSPQGASYNEQF
TRBV30,AWTNTKYYTDTQY